This TCR beta chain was recorded in a study of regulatory T cells in long-lasting Graves disease. Study-wide results and limits: Persistent disease preferred TRBV28, TRBJ1-2 and TRBJ2-5; new disease, TRBV20-1 and TRBJ2-1.

CDR3-region Arm-PCR and iRepertoire HTBI primers produced the TCR beta libraries. TCRdb used MiXCR to reprocess the multiplex PCR reads, holding one entry per CDR3 protein. The sample shows 430,000 or so distinct CDR3 sequences, around a fifth of them seen only once. Stated time point: persistent/refractory GD, antithyroid drugs over 5 years with positive TRAb. The TCR library used RNA extracted from PBMCs. CDR3 size: 16 residues. V lost 2 bases to trimming and J lost 2 bases, with 10 bases between them. Per germline, CDR1 SGHTA and CDR2 FQGNSA. As to this clonotype: Antigen specificity is unknown.

The clonotype originates from a female donor with Graves disease. The sequenced sample was peripheral blood mononuclear cells (PBMCs), obtained when the disease was refractory, from a patient treated with antithyroid drugs. The J gene is TRBJ1-6, the V gene TRBV7-2; D not certain. Here the CDR3 reads CASSLTDRTYNSPLHF. The CDR3 DNA sequence: TGTGCCAGCAGCTTAACCGATCGGACCTATAATTCACCCCTCCACTTT.